This is a list of T cell receptor beta chains from one sample in a study of T cell responses to AZD1222 COVID-19 vaccine. Clones were read by immunoSEQ multiplex PCR, and TCRdb kept only the in-frame ones, dropping some. The table includes about 73,000 clones, about nine tenths detected once. The sample here was peripheral blood, taken on day 0 of AZD1222 vaccination. The receptors were sampled from an adult in good health. The CDR3 runs from the conserved cysteine through the conserved F or W. D genes are given only for firm matches. Some rows have no size entry. The others give once, few or many, or a class for an expanded clone.

TGTGCCAGCAGCATAGACCGTTCTGGGGTTAACACTGAAGCTTTCTTT	CASSIDRSGVNTEAFF	TRBJ1-1	NA	TRBV7-9	NA
TGTGCCAGCGAAGCCTTGGGGGCGTTGAATTCACCCCTCCACTTT	CASEALGALNSPLHF	TRBJ1-6	few	TRBV7-9	NA
TGTGCCAGCAGTCACAGCGGGAGGGACGATGAGCAGTTCTTC	CASSHSGRDDEQFF	TRBJ2-1	NA	TRBV27	TRBD2
TGTGCCTGGAGTGACGACACCGTCTCTGGAAACACCATATATTTT	CAWSDDTVSGNTIYF	TRBJ1-3	NA	TRBV30	NA
TGTGCCAGCTCCGGACAGGGGGCAGAGACCCAGTACTTC	CASSGQGAETQYF	TRBJ2-5	NA	TRBV27	TRBD1
TGTGCCAGCAGTTTTGGGACAGGGTCCTACGAGCAGTACTTC	CASSFGTGSYEQYF	TRBJ2-7	NA	TRBV27	TRBD1
TGCGCCAGCAGCTTGGACGGGGCAGGAGATTACACCTTC	CASSLDGAGDYTF	TRBJ1-2	NA	TRBV5-1	NA
TGCGCCAGCAGCTTGGATGGGGCGGTCGAGCAGTTCTTC	CASSLDGAVEQFF	TRBJ2-1	few	TRBV5-1	NA
TGTGCCAGTAGTATAAGGTGGGACAGGGGCTCCCATGAGCAGTTCTTC	CASSIRWDRGSHEQFF	TRBJ2-1	NA	TRBV19	TRBD1
TGTGCCAGCAGCCAAACGACAGGGGCCCCGGATACGCAGTATTTT	CASSQTTGAPDTQYF	TRBJ2-3	NA	TRBV14	TRBD1
TGTGCCAGCAGCACTAGCGGGAGTAAATACAATGAGCAGTTCTTC	CASSTSGSKYNEQFF	TRBJ2-1	NA	TRBV5-4	TRBD2
TGTGCCAGCAGCCTGGGAAACAGGGAGTCCGAGCAGTACTTC	CASSLGNRESEQYF	TRBJ2-7	NA	TRBV4-2	NA
TGTGCCAGCAGCTTAGAGGCAGATACGCAGTATTTT	CASSLEADTQYF	TRBJ2-3	NA	TRBV11-1	NA
TGTGCCAGCAGCCACCCTCGATCTAGCGGCAGCACAGATACGCAGTATTTT	CASSHPRSSGSTDTQYF	TRBJ2-3	once	TRBV27	TRBD2
TGTGCCAGCAGCTTATTCCAAGAGACCCAGTACTTC	CASSLFQETQYF	TRBJ2-5	NA	TRBV7-2	NA
TGTGCCATCAGGTCATTGGGGCAGGGGACGGGCGAGCAGTACTTC	CAIRSLGQGTGEQYF	TRBJ2-7	once	TRBV10-3	NA
TGTGCCAGCAGCTTGAGTGGACAGGGGAAGCTGTCTAATGAAAAACTGTTTTTT	CASSLSGQGKLSNEKLFF	TRBJ1-4	NA	TRBV7-6	TRBD1
TGCAGCGTTGAAGTCCCCGCGGGAGGCCTGAATGAGCAGTTCTTC	CSVEVPAGGLNEQFF	TRBJ2-1	NA	TRBV29-1	TRBD2
TGTGCCAGCAGCTTTAATCCCGGGAGGGCCACAGATACGCAGTATTTT	CASSFNPGRATDTQYF	TRBJ2-3	NA	TRBV7-2	TRBD2
TGCGCCAGCACCGGGACTAGCGGGAGACGTGAGCAGTTCTTC	CASTGTSGRREQFF	TRBJ2-1	NA	TRBV5-1	TRBD2
TGTGCCAGCAGTTCGGGACATCGCGAGCAGTACTTC	CASSSGHREQYF	TRBJ2-7	NA	TRBV12-3/TRBV12-4	NA
TGTGCCAGCAGCGTAGGACCAGGGTCAGACTACGAGCAGTACTTC	CASSVGPGSDYEQYF	TRBJ2-7	few	TRBV9	NA
TGTGCCAGCAGCAATGGGTTCCGGGACAGGGTTAACAATGAGCAGTTCTTC	CASSNGFRDRVNNEQFF	TRBJ2-1	NA	TRBV21-1	NA
NA	CASSVPPYEQYF	TRBJ2-7	NA	TRBV2	NA
TGTGCCAGCAGCACCAGTGGGGGCCCCGGGGAGCTGTTTTTT	CASSTSGGPGELFF	TRBJ2-2	few	TRBV9	NA
TGTGCCAGCAGCGCCAGGGACACCGGGGAGCTGTTTTTT	CASSARDTGELFF	TRBJ2-2	NA	TRBV9	NA
TGTGCCAGCAGCTTAGCGGGGCGACAGGGTAACTCTGGGGCCAACGTCCTGACTTTC	CASSLAGRQGNSGANVLTF	TRBJ2-6	NA	TRBV7-9	TRBD1
TGTGCCAGCAGCCAACAAGGACTAGCGGGGAAGAATGAGCAGTTCTTC	CASSQQGLAGKNEQFF	TRBJ2-1	NA	TRBV14	TRBD2